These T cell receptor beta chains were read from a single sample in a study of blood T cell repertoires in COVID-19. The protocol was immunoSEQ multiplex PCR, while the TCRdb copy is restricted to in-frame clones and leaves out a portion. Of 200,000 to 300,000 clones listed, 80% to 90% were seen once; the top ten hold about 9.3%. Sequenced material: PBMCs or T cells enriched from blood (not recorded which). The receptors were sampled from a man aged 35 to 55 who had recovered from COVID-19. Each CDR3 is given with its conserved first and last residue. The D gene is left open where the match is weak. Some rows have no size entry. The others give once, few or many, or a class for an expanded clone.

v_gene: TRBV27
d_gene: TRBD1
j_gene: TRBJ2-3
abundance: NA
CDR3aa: CASSSQGARSTDTQYF
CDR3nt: TGTGCCAGCAGTTCCCAGGGGGCGCGGAGCACAGATACGCAGTATTTT

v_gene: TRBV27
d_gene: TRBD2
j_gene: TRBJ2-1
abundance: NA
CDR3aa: CASSLGVREVYNEQFF
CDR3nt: TGTGCCAGCAGTTTAGGCGTGCGGGAGGTTTACAATGAGCAGTTCTTC

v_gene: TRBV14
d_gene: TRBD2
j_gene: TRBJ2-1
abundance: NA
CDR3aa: CASSQDTRTSGRMGNEQFF
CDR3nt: TGTGCCAGCAGCCAAGACACCCGGACTAGCGGGAGGATGGGGAATGAGCAGTTCTTC

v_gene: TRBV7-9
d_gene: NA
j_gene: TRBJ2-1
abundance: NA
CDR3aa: CASFKPSGHNEQFF
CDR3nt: TGTGCCAGCTTCAAGCCCTCGGGACATAATGAGCAGTTCTTC

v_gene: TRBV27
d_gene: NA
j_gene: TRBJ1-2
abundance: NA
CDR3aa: CASSLDRWGYGYTF
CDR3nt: TGTGCCAGCAGTTTGGACAGATGGGGCTATGGCTACACCTTC

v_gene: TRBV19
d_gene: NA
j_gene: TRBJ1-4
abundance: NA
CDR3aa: CASTWQSATNEKLFF
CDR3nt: TGTGCCAGTACGTGGCAGTCAGCAACTAATGAAAAACTGTTTTTT

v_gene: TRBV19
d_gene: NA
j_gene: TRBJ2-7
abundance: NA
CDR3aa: CASSAVRSYEQYF
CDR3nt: TGTGCCAGTAGCGCCGTACGTAGCTACGAGCAGTACTTC

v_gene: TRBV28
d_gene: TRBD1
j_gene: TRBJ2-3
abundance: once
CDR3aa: CASSPGQVPLDF
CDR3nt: TGTGCCAGCAGTCCAGGACAGGTCCCCTTAGATTTT

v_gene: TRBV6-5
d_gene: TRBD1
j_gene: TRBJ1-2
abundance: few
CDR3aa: CASLDRALQAGYTF
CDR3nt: TGTGCCAGCCTGGACAGGGCATTACAAGCGGGCTACACCTTC

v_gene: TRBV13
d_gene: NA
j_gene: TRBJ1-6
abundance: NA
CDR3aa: CASSLGSARSPLHF
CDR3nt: TGTGCCAGCAGCTTAGGCTCAGCCAGGTCACCCCTCCACTTT

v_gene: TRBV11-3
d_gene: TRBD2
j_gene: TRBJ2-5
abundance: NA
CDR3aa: CASSFRGVQETQYF
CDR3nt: TGTGCCAGCAGCTTCCGGGGGGTACAAGAGACCCAGTACTTC

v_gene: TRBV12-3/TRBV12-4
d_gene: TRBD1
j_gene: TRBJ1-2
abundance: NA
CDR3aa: CASSWWDSYGYTF
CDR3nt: TGTGCCAGCAGTTGGTGGGACAGCTATGGCTACACCTTC

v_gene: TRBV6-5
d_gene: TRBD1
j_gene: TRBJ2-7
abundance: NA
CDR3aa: CASSRTGEYEQYF
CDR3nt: TGTGCCAGCAGTCGGACAGGGGAGTACGAGCAGTACTTC

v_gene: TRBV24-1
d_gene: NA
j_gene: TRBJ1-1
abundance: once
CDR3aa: CATLGEGAEAFF
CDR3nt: TGTGCCACCCTTGGGGAGGGGGCTGAAGCTTTCTTT